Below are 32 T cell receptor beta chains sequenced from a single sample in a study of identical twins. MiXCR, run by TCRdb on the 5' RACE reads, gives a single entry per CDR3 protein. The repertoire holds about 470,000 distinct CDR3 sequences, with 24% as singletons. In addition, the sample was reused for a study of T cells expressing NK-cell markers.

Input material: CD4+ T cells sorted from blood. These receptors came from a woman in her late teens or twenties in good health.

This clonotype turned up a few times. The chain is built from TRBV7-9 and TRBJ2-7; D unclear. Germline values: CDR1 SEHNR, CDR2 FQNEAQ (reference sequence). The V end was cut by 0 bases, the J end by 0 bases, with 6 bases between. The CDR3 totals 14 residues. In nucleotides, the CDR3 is TGTGCCAGCAGCTTAGCGTCTCACTCCTACGAGCAGTACTTC. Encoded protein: CASSLASHSYEQYF.

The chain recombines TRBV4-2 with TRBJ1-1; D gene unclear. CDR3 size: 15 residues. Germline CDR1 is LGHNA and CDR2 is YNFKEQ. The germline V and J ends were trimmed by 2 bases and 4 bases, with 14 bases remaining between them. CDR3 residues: CASSQSQREVTEAFF. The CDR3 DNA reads TGTGCCAGCAGCCAATCTCAGAGGGAAGTCACTGAAGCTTTCTTT.

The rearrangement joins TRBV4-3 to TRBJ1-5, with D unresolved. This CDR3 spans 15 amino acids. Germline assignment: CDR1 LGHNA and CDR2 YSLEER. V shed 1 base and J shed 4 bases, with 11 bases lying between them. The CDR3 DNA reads TGCGCCAGCAGCCAAGGGCTTGTAAAAAATCAGCCCCAGCATTTT. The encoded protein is CASSQGLVKNQPQHF.

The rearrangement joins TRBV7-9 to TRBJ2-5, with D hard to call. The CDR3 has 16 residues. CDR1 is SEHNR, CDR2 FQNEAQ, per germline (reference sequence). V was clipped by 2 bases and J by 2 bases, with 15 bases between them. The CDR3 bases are TGTGCCAGCAGCTTAACCCCTGGTAGCAGACAAGAGACCCAGTACTTC. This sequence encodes CASSLTPGSRQETQYF.

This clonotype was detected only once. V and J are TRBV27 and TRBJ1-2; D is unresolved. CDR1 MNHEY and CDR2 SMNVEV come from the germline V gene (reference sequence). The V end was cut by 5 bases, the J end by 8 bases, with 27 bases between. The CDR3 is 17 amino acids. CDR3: CASSRRLTVAYGGGYTF. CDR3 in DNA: TGTGCCAGCAGTAGGAGATTAACGGTAGCCTATGGTGGCGGCTACACCTTC.

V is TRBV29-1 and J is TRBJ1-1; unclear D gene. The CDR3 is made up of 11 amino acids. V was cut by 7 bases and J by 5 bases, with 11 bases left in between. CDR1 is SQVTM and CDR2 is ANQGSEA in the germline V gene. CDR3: CSARLRTEAFF. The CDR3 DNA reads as TGCAGCGCCCGATTACGGACTGAAGCTTTCTTT.

DNA for the CDR3: TGCGCCAGCAGCTTGGTGGCGGGGCTCCAAGAGACCCAGTACTTC. It is translated as CASSLVAGLQETQYF. V gene TRBV5-1 combines with J gene TRBJ2-5, with TRBD2 as a possible D gene (6 bases). V was pared by 0 bases and J by 1 base, with 10 bases between. The CDR3 is made up of 15 amino acids. Germline-derived CDR1 and CDR2 are SGHRS and YFSETQ.

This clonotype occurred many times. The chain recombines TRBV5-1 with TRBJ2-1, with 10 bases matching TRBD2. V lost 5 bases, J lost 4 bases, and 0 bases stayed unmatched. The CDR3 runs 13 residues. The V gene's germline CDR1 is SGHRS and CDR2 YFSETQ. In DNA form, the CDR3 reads TGCGCCAGCAGTAGCGGGGGGTACAATGAGCAGTTCTTC. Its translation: CASSSGGYNEQFF. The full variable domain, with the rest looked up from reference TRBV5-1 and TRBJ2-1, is KAGVTQTPRYLIKTRGQQVTLSCSPISGHRSVSWYQQTPGQGLQFLFEYFSETQRNKGNFPGRFSGRQFSNSRSEMNVSTLELGDSALYLCASSSGGYNEQFFGPGTRLTVL.

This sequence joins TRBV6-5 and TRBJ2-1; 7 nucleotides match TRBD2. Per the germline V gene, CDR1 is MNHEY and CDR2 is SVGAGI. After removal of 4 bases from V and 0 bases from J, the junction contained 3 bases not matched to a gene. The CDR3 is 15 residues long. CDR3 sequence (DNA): TGTGCCAGCAGTTCCTGGGGGGGCTCCTACAATGAGCAGTTCTTC. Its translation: CASSSWGGSYNEQFF.

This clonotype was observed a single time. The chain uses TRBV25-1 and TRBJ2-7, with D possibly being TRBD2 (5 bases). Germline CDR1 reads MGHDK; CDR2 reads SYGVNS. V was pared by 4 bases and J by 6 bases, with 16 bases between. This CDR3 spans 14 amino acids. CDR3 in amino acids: CASSVGNFGGEQYF. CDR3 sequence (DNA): TGTGCCAGCAGTGTCGGAAATTTCGGAGGCGAGCAGTACTTC.

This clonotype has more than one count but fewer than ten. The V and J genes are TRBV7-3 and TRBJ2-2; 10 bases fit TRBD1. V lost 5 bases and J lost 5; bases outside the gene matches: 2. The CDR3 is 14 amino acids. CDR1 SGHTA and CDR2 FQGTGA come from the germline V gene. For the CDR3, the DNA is TGTGCCAGCAGCCGGACAGGGGGGACCGGGGAGCTGTTTTTT. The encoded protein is CASSRTGGTGELFF.

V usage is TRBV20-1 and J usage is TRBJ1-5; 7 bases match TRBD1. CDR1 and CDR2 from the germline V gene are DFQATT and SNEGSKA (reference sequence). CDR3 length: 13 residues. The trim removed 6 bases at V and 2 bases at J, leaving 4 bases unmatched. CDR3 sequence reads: CSARTGRNQPQHF. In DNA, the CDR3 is TGCAGTGCCCGGACAGGCCGCAATCAGCCCCAGCATTTT.

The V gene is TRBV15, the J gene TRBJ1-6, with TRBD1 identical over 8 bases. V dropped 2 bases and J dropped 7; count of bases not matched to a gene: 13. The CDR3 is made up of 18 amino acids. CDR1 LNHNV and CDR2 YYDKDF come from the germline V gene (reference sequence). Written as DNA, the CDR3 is TGTGCCACCAGCAGACACGGACAGGGTCAGGGGGCGAATTCACCCCTCCACTTT. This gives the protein CATSRHGQGQGANSPLHF.

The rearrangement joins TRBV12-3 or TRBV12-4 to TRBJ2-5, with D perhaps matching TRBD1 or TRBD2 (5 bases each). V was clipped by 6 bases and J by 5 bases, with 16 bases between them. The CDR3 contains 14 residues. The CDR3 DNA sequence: TGTGCCAGCAGCCGGGGCAGGCCTGGGGAGACCCAGTACTTC. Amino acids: CASSRGRPGETQYF.

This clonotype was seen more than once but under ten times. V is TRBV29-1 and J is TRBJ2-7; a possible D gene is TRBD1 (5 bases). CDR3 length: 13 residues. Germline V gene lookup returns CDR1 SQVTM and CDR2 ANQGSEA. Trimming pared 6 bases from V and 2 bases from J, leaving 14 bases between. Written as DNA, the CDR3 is TGCAGCGTCCGAGACAGAGAGACCTACGAGCAGTACTTC. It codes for CSVRDRETYEQYF.

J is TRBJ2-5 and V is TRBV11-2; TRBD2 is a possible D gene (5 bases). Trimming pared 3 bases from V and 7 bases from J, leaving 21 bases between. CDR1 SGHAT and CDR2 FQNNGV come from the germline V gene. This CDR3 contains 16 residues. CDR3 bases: TGTGCCAGCAGCTTGTTGGTTTCGGGATTATCGGGGACCCAGTACTTC. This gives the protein CASSLLVSGLSGTQYF.

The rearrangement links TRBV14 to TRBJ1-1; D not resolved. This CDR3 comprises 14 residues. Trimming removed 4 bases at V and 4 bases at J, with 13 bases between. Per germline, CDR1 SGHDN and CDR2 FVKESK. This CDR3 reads CASSLGLPGTEAFF. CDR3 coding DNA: TGTGCCAGCAGCCTCGGACTCCCGGGCACTGAAGCTTTCTTT.

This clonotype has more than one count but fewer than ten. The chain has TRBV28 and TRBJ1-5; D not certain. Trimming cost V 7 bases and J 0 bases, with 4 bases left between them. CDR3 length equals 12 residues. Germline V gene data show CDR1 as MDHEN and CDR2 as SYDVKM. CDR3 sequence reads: CASMYSNQPQHF. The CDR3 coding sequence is TGTGCCAGCATGTATAGCAATCAGCCCCAGCATTTT.

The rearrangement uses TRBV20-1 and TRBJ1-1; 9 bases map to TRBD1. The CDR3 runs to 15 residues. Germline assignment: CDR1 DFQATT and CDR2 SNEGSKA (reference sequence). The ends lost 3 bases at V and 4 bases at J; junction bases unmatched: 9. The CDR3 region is CSASTGQGGLTEAFF. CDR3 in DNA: TGCAGTGCTAGCACGGGACAGGGAGGGCTCACTGAAGCTTTCTTT.

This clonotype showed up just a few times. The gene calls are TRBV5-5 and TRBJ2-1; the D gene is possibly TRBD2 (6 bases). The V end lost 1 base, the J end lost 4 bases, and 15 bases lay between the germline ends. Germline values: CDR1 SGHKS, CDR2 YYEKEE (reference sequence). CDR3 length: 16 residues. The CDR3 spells CASSLTGVGAYNEQFF. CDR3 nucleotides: TGTGCCAGCAGCTTGACGGGAGTAGGAGCGTACAATGAGCAGTTCTTC.

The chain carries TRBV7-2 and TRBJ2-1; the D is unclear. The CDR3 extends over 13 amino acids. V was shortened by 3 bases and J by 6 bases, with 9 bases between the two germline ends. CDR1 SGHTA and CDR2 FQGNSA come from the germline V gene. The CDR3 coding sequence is TGTGCCAGCAGCTTCCGCTCGGGCAATGAGCAGTTCTTC. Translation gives CASSFRSGNEQFF.

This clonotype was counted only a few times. The CDR3 DNA reads as TGTGCCAGCAGTTTCCGGGACAGGGGGACGGGTGAGCAGTACTTC. Amino acids: CASSFRDRGTGEQYF. The V gene is TRBV12-3 or TRBV12-4, the J gene TRBJ2-7, with TRBD1 matching over 11 bases. The CDR3 is 15 amino acids. Trimming took 3 bases from V and 7 from J; bases not matched to a gene: 8.

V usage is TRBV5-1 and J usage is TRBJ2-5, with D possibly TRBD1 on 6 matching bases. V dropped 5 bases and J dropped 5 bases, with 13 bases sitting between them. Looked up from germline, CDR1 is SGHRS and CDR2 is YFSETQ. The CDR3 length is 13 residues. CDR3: CASRRQGWETQYF. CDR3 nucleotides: TGCGCCAGCAGGAGGCAGGGGTGGGAGACCCAGTACTTC.

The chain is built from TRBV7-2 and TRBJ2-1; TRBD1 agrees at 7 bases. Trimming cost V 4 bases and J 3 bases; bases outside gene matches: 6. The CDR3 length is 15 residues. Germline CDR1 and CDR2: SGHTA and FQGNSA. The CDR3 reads CASSSWTGYYNEQFF. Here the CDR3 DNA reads TGTGCCAGCAGCTCCTGGACAGGTTACTACAATGAGCAGTTCTTC. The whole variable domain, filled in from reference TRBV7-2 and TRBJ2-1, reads GAGVSQSPSNKVTEKGKDVELRCDPISGHTALYWYRQSLGQGLEFLIYFQGNSAPDKSGLPSDRFSAERTGGSVSTLTIQRTQQEDSAVYLCASSSWTGYYNEQFFGPGTRLTVL.

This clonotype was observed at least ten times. CDR3 bases: TGTGCCATCAGTGAACGCGGGGGGAACACAGATACGCAGTATTTT. Amino acids: CAISERGGNTDTQYF. V is TRBV10-3 and J is TRBJ2-3, with 8 nucleotides matching TRBD2. CDR1 and CDR2 from the germline V gene are ENHRY and SYGVKD. V lost 3 bases, J lost 2 bases, and 4 bases stayed unmatched. This CDR3 spans 15 amino acids.

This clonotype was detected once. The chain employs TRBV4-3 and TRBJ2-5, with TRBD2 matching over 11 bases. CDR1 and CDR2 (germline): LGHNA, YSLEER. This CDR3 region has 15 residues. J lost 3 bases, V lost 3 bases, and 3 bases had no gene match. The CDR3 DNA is TGCGCCAGCAGCCAGGGACTAGCGGCAGAAGAGACCCAGTACTTC. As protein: CASSQGLAAEETQYF.

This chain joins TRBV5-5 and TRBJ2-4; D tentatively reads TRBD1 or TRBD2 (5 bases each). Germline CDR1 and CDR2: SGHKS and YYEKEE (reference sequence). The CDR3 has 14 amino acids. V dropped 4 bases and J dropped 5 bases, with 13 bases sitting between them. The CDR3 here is CASSPVRGQNIQYF. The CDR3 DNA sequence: TGTGCCAGCAGCCCTGTACGGGGACAAAACATTCAGTACTTC.

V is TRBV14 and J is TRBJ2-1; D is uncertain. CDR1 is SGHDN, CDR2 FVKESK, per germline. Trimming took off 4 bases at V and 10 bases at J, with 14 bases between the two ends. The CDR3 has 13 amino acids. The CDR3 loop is CASSPILLGEQFF. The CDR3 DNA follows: TGTGCCAGCAGCCCGATACTCCTCGGGGAGCAGTTCTTC. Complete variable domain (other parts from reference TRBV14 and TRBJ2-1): EAGVTQFPSHSVIEKGQTVTLRCDPISGHDNLYWYRRVMGKEIKFLLHFVKESKQDESGMPNNRFLAERTGGTYSTLKVQPAELEDSGVYFCASSPILLGEQFFGPGTRLTVL.

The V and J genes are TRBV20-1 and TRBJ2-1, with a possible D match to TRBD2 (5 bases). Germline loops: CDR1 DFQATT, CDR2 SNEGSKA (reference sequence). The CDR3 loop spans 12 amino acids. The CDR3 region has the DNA TGCAGGGCCGGGAAAGGCAACAATGAGCAGTTCTTC. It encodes CRAGKGNNEQFF.

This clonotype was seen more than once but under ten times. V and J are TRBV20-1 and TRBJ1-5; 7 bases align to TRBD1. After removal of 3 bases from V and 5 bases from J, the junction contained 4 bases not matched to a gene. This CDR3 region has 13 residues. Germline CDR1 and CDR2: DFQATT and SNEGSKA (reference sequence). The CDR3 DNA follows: TGCAGTGCTAGTAGGGACAGAGATCAGCCCCAGCATTTT. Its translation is CSASRDRDQPQHF.

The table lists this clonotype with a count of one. The CDR3 protein is CASSSDGVNEQFF. Written as DNA, the CDR3 is TGTGCCAGCAGCTCAGATGGCGTAAATGAGCAGTTCTTC. V gene TRBV7-9 combines with J gene TRBJ2-1; D ambiguous. This CDR3 region has 13 residues. With 4 bases removed from V and 7 bases from J, the gap between germline ends came to 11 bases. Germline loops: CDR1 SEHNR, CDR2 FQNEAQ (reference sequence).

CDR3 residues: CASSSLPGRMNTEAFF. The CDR3, as DNA: TGTGCCAGCAGCTCGCTACCGGGACGGATGAACACTGAAGCTTTCTTT. This sequence joins TRBV7-3 and TRBJ1-1; possible D gene TRBD1, 5 bases. Germline V gives CDR1 SGHTA, CDR2 FQGTGA. This CDR3 has 16 amino acids. V lost 4 bases to trimming and J lost 0 bases, with 15 bases between them.